This TCR beta chain was captured by sequencing in a study of T cell responses to AZD1222 COVID-19 vaccine. Whole-study results and caveats: Baseline serostatus was positive in only a handful of AZD1222 recipients.

The CDR3 extends over 19 amino acids. CDR1 is SGHTA, CDR2 FQGNSA, per germline. V lost 1 base and J lost 0, with 21 bases in between. Some clones are missing from TCRdb's copy, which holds only in-frame ones; the method was immunoSEQ multiplex PCR. The sample contains about 100,000 clones, around 86% of which appear only once. In this sample, this clone turned up a few times. Its antigen remains unknown. The receptor was derived from an adult who received the MenACWY meningococcal vaccine as a control. The sequenced sample was peripheral blood, obtained 28 days after the second dose of the MenACWY control vaccine. The J gene is TRBJ1-1, the V gene TRBV7-2, with D uncertain. Written as DNA, the CDR3 is TGTGCCAGCAGCTTAGAGGTAGTTTGGGGAGGAAGAATGAACACTGAAGCTTTCTTT. Encoded protein: CASSLEVVWGGRMNTEAFF.